This T cell receptor (beta chain) was profiled in a study of T cell responses to AZD1222 COVID-19 vaccine. CDR3 size: 15 residues. Trimming stripped 1 base from V and 4 bases from J, with 8 bases between. Germline CDR1 and CDR2: SGHAT and FQNNGV. Some clones are missing from TCRdb's copy, which holds only in-frame ones; the method was immunoSEQ multiplex PCR. The sample yields 56,000 or so clones, approximately 85% seen once. Regarding the study as a whole: Repertoires were obtained solely post-peak T cell response. After two AZD1222 doses, spike-specific TCR breadth and depth rose versus day 0. Unmutated variant regions reportedly attract nearly half of all spike-specific TCRs.

Of note for this clone: Antigen unknown.

Sequences were derived from peripheral blood, sampled on day 0 of AZD1222 vaccination. This TCR came from an adult in good health. The chain couples TRBV11-2 to TRBJ2-6; D remains unclear. The CDR3, as DNA: TGTGCCAGCAGCTTAGTCCTTCCCGGGGCCAACGTCCTGACTTTC. This codes for CASSLVLPGANVLTF.